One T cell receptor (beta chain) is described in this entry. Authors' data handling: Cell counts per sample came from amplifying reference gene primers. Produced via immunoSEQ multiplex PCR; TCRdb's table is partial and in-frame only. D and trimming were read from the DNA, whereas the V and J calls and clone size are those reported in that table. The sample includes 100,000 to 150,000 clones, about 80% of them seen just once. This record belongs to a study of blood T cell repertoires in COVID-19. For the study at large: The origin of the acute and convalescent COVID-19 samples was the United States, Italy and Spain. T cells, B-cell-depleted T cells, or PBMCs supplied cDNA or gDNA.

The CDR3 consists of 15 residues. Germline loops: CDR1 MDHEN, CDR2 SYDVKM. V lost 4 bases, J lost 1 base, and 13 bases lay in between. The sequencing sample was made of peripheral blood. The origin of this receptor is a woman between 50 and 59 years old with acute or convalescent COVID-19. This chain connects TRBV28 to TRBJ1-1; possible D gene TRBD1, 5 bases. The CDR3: CASSSGGQSNTEAFF. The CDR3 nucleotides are TGTGCCAGCAGTTCCGGGGGTCAGTCGAACACTGAAGCTTTCTTT.